This is a list of T cell receptor beta chains from one sample in a study of T cells in Graves' hyperthyroidism and ophthalmopathy. TCRdb redid the calling of the multiplex PCR reads with MiXCR, one entry per CDR3 protein. The repertoire holds fewer than 900,000 distinct CDR3 sequences, with around 17% as singletons. The sample comprised blood. The origin of the receptors is a man between 18 and 29 years old with Graves' hyperthyroidism. Both conserved end residues are part of each CDR3. The D gene is left open where the match is weak. Clone size, where shown, is once, few, many, or a class for clones that have expanded.

TRBJ2-7 TRBV5-1 NA many TGCGCCAGCAGCTTGGAAGGAGGATCCGCCTACGAGCAGTACTTC CASSLEGGSAYEQYF
TRBJ2-5 TRBV29-1 NA NA TGCAGCGTTGGGGGACGGATCCAAGGGACCCAGTACTTC CSVGGRIQGTQYF
TRBJ1-5 TRBV18 NA many TGTGCCAGCTCACCCCTGGGCGGCTGGGGCAATCAGCCCCAGCATTTT CASSPLGGWGNQPQHF
TRBJ1-1 TRBV3-1 TRBD1 many TGTGCCAGCAGCCACCGTTGGACAGGGGGCACTGAAGCTTTCTTT CASSHRWTGGTEAFF
TRBJ2-1 TRBV27 TRBD2 NA TGTGCCAGCAGTTCTTTGGCTAGCGGGAGGGACAATGAGCAGTTCTTC CASSSLASGRDNEQFF
TRBJ2-1 TRBV27 NA many TGTGCCAGCAGTTTATCGCAGGGACCCTCCTACAATGAGCAGTTCTTC CASSLSQGPSYNEQFF
TRBJ1-5 TRBV28 TRBD1 many TGTGCCAGCAGAATGCAGGGGGAACCTCGGCAGCCCCAGCATTTT CASRMQGEPRQPQHF
TRBJ2-7 TRBV5-1 TRBD2 many TGCGCCAGCAGCTTGACTCGGGGGGGATCCTACGAGCAGTACTTC CASSLTRGGSYEQYF
TRBJ1-1 TRBV5-1 TRBD1 NA TGCGCCAGCAGCTGGACAGGGGGCTCTGAAGCTTTCTTT CASSWTGGSEAFF
TRBJ2-2 TRBV6-5 NA NA TGTGCCAGCAGTTACTCCTACACCGGGGAGCTGTTTTTT CASSYSYTGELFF
TRBJ2-1 TRBV19 NA NA TGTGCCAGTAGTACCCGACAGGACAATGAGCAGTTCTTC CASSTRQDNEQFF
TRBJ1-5 TRBV7-8 NA once TGTGCCAGCAGCTTAAGAAGCGGTCAGCCCCAGCATTTT CASSLRSGQPQHF
TRBJ2-5 TRBV7-3 NA many TGTGCCAGCAGCTCAACGGGCGGCAGCCAAGAGACCCAGTACTTC CASSSTGGSQETQYF
TRBJ2-7 TRBV28 NA many TGTGCCAGCAGTGAATTAGACTACGAGCAGTACTTC CASSELDYEQYF
TRBJ2-7 TRBV29-1 NA NA TGCAGCGCTGACGGTCAGGGGGGGCACGAGCAGTACTTC CSADGQGGHEQYF
TRBJ1-3 TRBV20-1 TRBD1 NA TGCAGTGCTACACAGGGGATTGGAAACACCATATATTTT CSATQGIGNTIYF
TRBJ2-3 TRBV9 NA NA TGTGCCAGCAGCGTATGGACAGAGACAGATACGCAGTATTTT CASSVWTETDTQYF
TRBJ2-5 TRBV5-4 TRBD2 NA TGTGCCAGCAGTTTGGGGACTAGCGCGGAGGATGAGACCCAGTACTTC CASSLGTSAEDETQYF
TRBJ2-3 TRBV6-5 NA many TGTGCCAGCAGTTACGGAGCGTACAGCACAGATACGCAGTATTTT CASSYGAYSTDTQYF
TRBJ2-3 TRBV20-1 TRBD2 NA TGCAGTGCTCCGACTAGCGGGAGGTTAGATACGCAGTATTTT CSAPTSGRLDTQYF
TRBJ2-6 TRBV24-1 NA few TGTGCCACCAGTGACCCTCGGAGAACCTCTGGGGCCAACGTCCTGACTTTC CATSDPRRTSGANVLTF
TRBJ1-4 TRBV4-3 NA NA TGCGCCAGCAGCCAAAAGACGATGGCTGAAAAACTGTTTTTT CASSQKTMAEKLFF
TRBJ2-1 TRBV2 NA many TGTGCCAGCAGTGCACTCCCGACCTACAATGAGCAGTTCTTC CASSALPTYNEQFF
TRBJ2-7 TRBV19 NA few TGTGCCAGTATCTACAGGGCCGGATTCTTATACGAGCAGTACTTC CASIYRAGFLYEQYF
TRBJ2-7 TRBV6-5 TRBD2 few TGTGCCAGCAGTTACCCACGGACTAGCGGGGCGCTCTACGAGCAGTACTTC CASSYPRTSGALYEQYF
TRBJ2-7 TRBV6-2/TRBV6-3 NA few TGTGCCAGCAGTTACTCGAGTCAGGAATACTACGAGCAGTACTTC CASSYSSQEYYEQYF
TRBJ2-7 TRBV19 TRBD2 NA TGTGCCAGTAGTATCGTCCTGACTAGCGGGGCCACCTCTATCTACGAGCAGTACTTC CASSIVLTSGATSIYEQYF
TRBJ2-2 TRBV19 TRBD1 NA TGTGCCAGTAGTACCCGCCGGGACAGGGGCCCCACCGGGGAGCTGTTTTTT CASSTRRDRGPTGELFF
TRBJ1-1 TRBV2 TRBD1 few TGTGCCAGGGGACAGGCCGGAGAAGCTTTCTTT CARGQAGEAFF
TRBJ1-1 TRBV12-3/TRBV12-4 TRBD1 NA TGTGCCAGCAGACTAAGATCCGGGACAGGGGGGTACACTGAAGCTTTCTTT CASRLRSGTGGYTEAFF
TRBJ2-7 TRBV12-3/TRBV12-4 TRBD1 few TGTGCCAGCGGCGACAGGGGGCTCGAGCAGTACTTC CASGDRGLEQYF
TRBJ1-2 TRBV12-3/TRBV12-4 NA many TGTGCCAGCAGTTTAAATAGCCGCAACTATGGCTACACCTTC CASSLNSRNYGYTF
TRBJ1-1 TRBV28 NA many TGTGCCAGCAGTGTACCAGGTTCGAACACTGAAGCTTTCTTT CASSVPGSNTEAFF
TRBJ2-5 TRBV29-1 NA NA TGCAGCGGCGGACCGACCGAAGAGACCCAGTACTTC CSGGPTEETQYF
TRBJ1-2 TRBV5-1 NA NA TGCGCCAGCAGGGTTGAAACCGGGACGGGCCTCTATGGCTACACCTTC CASRVETGTGLYGYTF
TRBJ2-1 TRBV14 TRBD2 many TGTGCCAGCAGCCAATTTAGCGGGGAGACCTACAATGAGCAGTTCTTC CASSQFSGETYNEQFF
TRBJ2-1 TRBV20-1 TRBD1 NA TGCAGTGCTAGAGGACAGGGGGGGATCAATGAGCAGTTCTTC CSARGQGGINEQFF
TRBJ2-5 TRBV15 NA NA TGTGCCACCAGCAGAACTACAGGGCAATGGGAGACCCAGTACTTC CATSRTTGQWETQYF
TRBJ2-7 TRBV3-1 NA many TGTGCCAGCAGCCAAGATGAAGTAACCTACGAGCAGTACTTC CASSQDEVTYEQYF
TRBJ2-3 TRBV12-3/TRBV12-4 NA NA TGTGCCAGCACCCCAGGGTGGATTTCCACAGATACGCAGTATTTT CASTPGWISTDTQYF
TRBJ2-2 TRBV6-2/TRBV6-3 TRBD2 few TGTGCCAGCAGTTACTCTGCAGGGAGGGGCACCGGGGAGCTGTTTTTT CASSYSAGRGTGELFF
TRBJ1-5 TRBV12-3/TRBV12-4 NA many TGTGCCAGCAGTTTCGGGCAGAGTCAGCCCCAGCATTTT CASSFGQSQPQHF
TRBJ2-1 TRBV19 TRBD2 few TGTGCCAGTACGGGACTAGCGGGAGGGAGCTCCTACAATGAGCAGTTCTTC CASTGLAGGSSYNEQFF
TRBJ2-5 TRBV7-3 NA NA TGTGCCAGCAGCTTAACGGGACAACAGAGAGAGACCCAGTACTTC CASSLTGQQRETQYF
TRBJ2-1 TRBV28 TRBD2 many TGTGCCAGCAGACTAGCGGACCTCAATGAGCAGTTCTTC CASRLADLNEQFF
TRBJ2-5 TRBV5-1 TRBD2 few TGCGCCAGCAGCTTGGGGCTAGCGGGAGTAGGGCAAGAGACCCAGTACTTC CASSLGLAGVGQETQYF
TRBJ1-1 TRBV12-3/TRBV12-4 TRBD1 many TGTGCCAGCAGCAGAAACAGGGGTGAAGCTTTCTTT CASSRNRGEAFF
TRBJ2-5 TRBV20-1 TRBD2 NA TGCAGTGCTACCCCAGGTGTGGCGGGAGTAGAGACCCAGTACTTC CSATPGVAGVETQYF
TRBJ2-5 TRBV2 TRBD1 few TGTGCCACCGGGACAGAAGGTCAAGAGACCCAGTACTTC CATGTEGQETQYF
TRBJ2-2 TRBV27 TRBD1 NA TGTGCCAGCAGTACCGGGACAGTAAACACCGGGGAGCTGTTTTTT CASSTGTVNTGELFF
TRBJ2-2 TRBV28 NA NA TGTGCCAGTCAAAACACCGGGGAGCTGTTTTTT CASQNTGELFF
TRBJ2-5 TRBV28 NA many TGTGCCAGCAGTCCACCGGGGACCCCCGAGACCCAGTACTTC CASSPPGTPETQYF
TRBJ2-7 TRBV29-1 TRBD2 NA TGCAGCGTTGAGTTCGTTAGCGGGGCCGAGCAGTACTTC CSVEFVSGAEQYF
TRBJ2-3 TRBV28 NA many TGTGCCAGCAGCACTCGTAGCGGCCCCACAGATACGCAGTATTTT CASSTRSGPTDTQYF
TRBJ2-3 TRBV27 NA many TGTGCCAGCAGTTTGGTTCCAGACACAGATACGCAGTATTTT CASSLVPDTDTQYF
TRBJ1-3 TRBV19 NA few TGTGCCAGTAGTATGATACCTTCGTCGGGAAACACCATATATTTT CASSMIPSSGNTIYF
TRBJ1-2 TRBV20-1 NA NA TGCAGTGCCGGATCCTGGATTGACTATGGCTACACCTTC CSAGSWIDYGYTF